This TCR beta chain stems from a study of tumor-infiltrating lymphocytes in primary liver carcinoma (dated by TCRdb to between 2016 and 2019). About the study as a whole: Roughly five patients with histopathologically diagnosed primary liver carcinoma underwent surgical resection in China between late 2015 and 2016. The five patients, three men and two women aged 30 to 69 years, had hepatocellular carcinoma (four) or combined HCC and intrahepatic cholangiocarcinoma (one). The five patients had tumors of stage T1-T3 N0M0, with maximum diameters ranging from 4.2 to 10 cm. Each sample produced roughly 3.5 to 7.13 million productive TCRbeta reads, and read depth showed no significant difference between tissue types. Across five regions of each liver tumor, along with adjacent normal tissue and blood, the study brought together TCRbeta repertoire sequencing, expression microarrays and whole-exome sequencing. A total of roughly 35 specimens from 5 patients underwent TCRbeta repertoire sequencing, comprising 25 or so tumor regions, 5 adjacent noncancerous liver tissues and 5 peripheral blood samples. Technical replicate repertoires showed high reproducibility, with mean shared-clone rates roughly 0.87 and correlation coefficients above 0.98.

What the work shows at the level of the full study, not this receptor alone: The top 250 clones made up a significantly larger repertoire fraction in tumors than in blood (p = 0.039). The study included only a handful of patients, and the authors note findings should be validated in a larger study. Only the TCR beta chain was sequenced, so true repertoire diversity is likely underestimated because unpaired alpha chains were not captured. Consistent with antigen-driven expansion, pairs of tumor regions showed higher repertoire overlap (mean roughly 35%) than either tumor-adjacent pairs (approximately 17%) or tumor-blood pairs (about 15%). Bulk unsorted samples precluded comparing CD4+ and CD8+ T cell repertoires.

Blood RNA was extracted from unsorted whole blood with TRIzol reagent; germline DNA came from the DNeasy Blood & Tissue kit. Chronic HBV infection was present in the patients, and the patients were treatment-naive at sampling. Before surgery, 3 to 5 milliliters of peripheral blood were collected into K2EDTA tubes. A few counts support this clonotype. Its antigen remains undetermined. Base qualities are not provided; no much larger clone lies one nucleotide away. V drops 6 bases and J drops 6 bases, leaving 15 bases in between. The CDR3 contains 14 residues, cysteine and phenylalanine counted. Here the CDR3 DNA is all that survives: 42 bases in frame from base 1. TCRbeta-specific cDNA was reverse-transcribed from 500 ng total RNA using a constant-region primer and ProtoScript II reverse transcriptase. The TCRbeta libraries were prepared through three rounds of nested multiplex PCR following a slightly modified ARM-PCR procedure. Each of the first two PCR rounds ran for about 10 cycles and used multiplex TRBV1-TRBV30 forward primers together with a Cbeta reverse primer. Sample barcodes and Illumina adapters were attached in a final 25-cycle PCR using Deep VentR polymerase. Before sequencing, amplicons between 200 and 500 bp were purified from gel using a QIAquick gel extraction kit. TCRbeta amplicons were sequenced on an Illumina HiSeq 2500 with 250-bp paired-end reads. On the study's bioinformatics: Trimmomatic v0.33 was used to quality-trim the reads, and FLASH v1.2.11 was used to merge paired reads so that full CDR3 sequences could be recovered. V, D and J germline segments were assigned to the rearranged TCRbeta sequences by MiGEC v1.2.1b. Clonotype statistics and Shannon-Wiener diversity indices were calculated with VDJtools v1.0.0. Except for diversity analysis, only each sample's 250 most abundant clonotypes were used in subsequent analyses to reduce sampling bias. TCRdb cleaned the public reads at Q25 with fastp, built clones with MiXCR and kept in-frame beta chains. Under each unique CDR3 protein, matching rows form one entry showing the most common genes and DNA. TCRdb, rather than the study authors, made the V and J calls. The sample table holds approximately 320,000 distinct CDR3 sequences, of which nearly 60% were seen once. The top ten clones comprise approximately 15% of the sample.

The origin of this receptor is a woman aged 30 to 39 with primary liver carcinoma and hepatitis B virus infection. Sequenced sample: peripheral blood. The chain is encoded by TRBV12-3 or TRBV12-4 joined to TRBJ2-1; there is no confident call for the D gene. The bases read TGTGCCAGCAGGCTGGGTCCCGCTGGCAATGAGCAGTTCTTC. This yields the protein CASRLGPAGNEQFF.